This T cell receptor beta chain is drawn from a study of control samples from healthy donors and cancer patients. Assay: immunoSEQ multiplex PCR; the TCRdb copy retains only in-frame clones and omits some. Here the sample spans about 180,000 clones, roughly 92% being singletons. CDR3 size: 16 residues. Germline-derived CDR1 and CDR2 are SGHTS and YDEGEE. V was trimmed by 0 bases and J by 1 base, leaving 12 bases between them. The receptor was isolated from a man aged 30 to 45 in good health. The material sequenced was blood. This chain joins TRBV5-8 and TRBJ2-3, with D perhaps matching TRBD1 (5 bases). CDR3 sequence reads: CASSLAKGRGTDTQYF. CDR3 nucleotide sequence: TGTGCCAGCAGCTTGGCGAAGGGCAGGGGCACAGATACGCAGTATTTT.